This entry describes one T cell receptor beta chain. Per the germline V gene, CDR1 is SGHKS and CDR2 is YYEKEE (reference sequence). V shed 4 bases and J shed 4 bases, with 10 bases lying between them. The length of the CDR3 is 13 residues. The data belong to a study of blood T cell repertoires in COVID-19. The repertoire was sequenced with immunoSEQ multiplex PCR; TCRdb's copy has only in-frame clones and lacks some. Among tens of thousands of clones listed, about four fifths were seen once. V and J are TRBV5-5 and TRBJ2-3; the D is unclear. The sequence was collected from a man in his sixties with COVID-19, enrolled during active disease. The sequenced sample consisted of peripheral blood. The DNA for the CDR3 is TGTGCCAGCAGCCTCTACCAACCAGATACGCAGTATTTT. This translates into CASSLYQPDTQYF. Full variable domain (outside the CDR3, taken from reference TRBV5-5 and TRBJ2-3): DAGVTQSPTHLIKTRGQQVTLRCSPISGHKSVSWYQQVLGQGPQFIFQYYEKEERGRGNFPDRFSARQFPNYSSELNVNALLLGDSALYLCASSLYQPDTQYFGPGTRLTVL.